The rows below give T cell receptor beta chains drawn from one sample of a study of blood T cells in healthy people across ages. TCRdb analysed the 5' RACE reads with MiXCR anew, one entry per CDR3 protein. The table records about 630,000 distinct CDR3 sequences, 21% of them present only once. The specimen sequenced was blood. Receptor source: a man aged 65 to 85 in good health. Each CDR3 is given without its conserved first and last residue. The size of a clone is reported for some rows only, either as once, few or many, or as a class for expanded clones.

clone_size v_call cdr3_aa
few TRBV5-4 ASSWTGGAPTGYGYT
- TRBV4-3 ASARDEGDNEQF
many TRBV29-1 SSKSGGRSYNEQF
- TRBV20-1 SVYPRGMNTEAF
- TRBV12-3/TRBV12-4 ASSLRQADTGELF
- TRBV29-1 SVEDRGQTYNEQF
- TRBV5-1 ASSFQGDEQY
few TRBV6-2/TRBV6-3 ASSYRGDSYEQY
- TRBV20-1 SARRGPNEKLF
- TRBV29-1 SGDSLAGDNERF
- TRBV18 ASSPTASDYGYT
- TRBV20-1 SAWRNEQF
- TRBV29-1 SVSGQVGSEQY
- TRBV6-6 ASRGYQETQH
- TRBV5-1 ASSLTQGAQETQY
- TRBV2 ASSEGGREVETQY